These 7 T cell receptor beta chains were sequenced from one sample in a study of Graves' ophthalmopathy and Graves' hyperthyroidism. As the template, RNA transcripts were used to amplify TCR beta CDR3 regions. A first-round RT-PCR used HTBI primers, followed by a second-round multiplex PCR. TCRdb processed the multiplex PCR reads anew with MiXCR; each CDR3 protein has one entry. In the table there are a few hundred thousand distinct CDR3 sequences, approximately 15% of which are singletons. The specimen was peripheral blood. Receptors originate from a woman between 18 and 29 years old with stable Graves' hyperthyroidism.

The chain combines TRBV20-1 with TRBJ2-5, with 9 bases that match TRBD2. The CDR3 has 16 residues. With 4 bases clipped from V and 2 bases from J, the junction kept 11 bases outside the gene matches. CDR1 and CDR2 from the germline V gene are DFQATT and SNEGSKA (reference sequence). CDR3 coding DNA: TGCAGTGCTACCGACGGAAGGCGGGGGGGGCAAGAGACCCAGTACTTC. Its translation is CSATDGRRGGQETQYF.

The sample holds many counts of this clonotype. The chain uses TRBV11-2 and TRBJ2-7; 8 bases agree with TRBD1. The germline V gene encodes CDR1 SGHAT and CDR2 FQNNGV. With V trimmed by 0 bases and J by 4 bases, 5 bases remained unmatched. The CDR3 runs 15 residues. CDR3 DNA sequence: TGTGCCAGCAGCTTAGATCAGGGGGCGAGGTACGAGCAGTACTTC. Protein product: CASSLDQGARYEQYF. The complete variable domain, with remaining parts taken from reference TRBV11-2 and TRBJ2-7, reads EAGVAQSPRYKIIEKRQSVAFWCNPISGHATLYWYQQILGQGPKLLIQFQNNGVVDDSQLPKDRFSAERLKGVDSTLKIQPAKLEDSAVYLCASSLDQGARYEQYFGPGTRLTVT.

This clonotype was observed many times. This chain connects TRBV20-1 to TRBJ1-3, with D uncertain. Germline CDR1 is DFQATT and CDR2 is SNEGSKA (reference sequence). The CDR3 consists of 14 residues. V lost 2 bases, J lost 0 bases, and 8 bases lay in between. CDR3 amino acids: CSARTRNSGNTIYF. DNA of the CDR3: TGCAGTGCTAGAACCAGGAACTCTGGAAACACCATATATTTT.

Concerning this clonotype: Likely a read error: the CDR3 ends without its conserved phenylalanine or tryptophan. The V gene is TRBV3-1, the J gene TRBJ1-1; D unresolved. Between the trimmed V and J ends, which lost 4 bases and 1 base, there was a span of 13 bases. The CDR3 runs 15 residues. Germline loops: CDR1 LGHDT, CDR2 YNNKEL (reference sequence). CDR3 nucleotide sequence: TGTGCCAGCAGCCCCTACAACCCGACGAACACTGAAGCTTTCGTT. Translation gives CASSPYNPTNTEAFV.

This clonotype occurred many times. The V call is TRBV6-1, the J call TRBJ1-1, with 7 bases that match TRBD1. Germline V gene sequence: CDR1 MNHNS, CDR2 SASEGT. The CDR3 is 15 amino acids. V lost 6 bases, J lost 7 bases, and 14 bases stayed unmatched. CDR3 protein: CASSSFPDRAYEAFF. The CDR3 coding sequence is TGTGCCAGCAGCTCTTTCCCCGACAGGGCCTATGAAGCTTTCTTT.

Many counts were recorded for this clonotype. The chain has TRBV11-1 and TRBJ1-1; a possible D gene is TRBD1 (5 bases). Germline V gives CDR1 SGHAT, CDR2 FQDESV (reference sequence). V lost 4 bases and J lost 7, with 22 bases in between. The CDR3 loop spans 16 amino acids. Here the CDR3 DNA reads TGTGCCAGCAGCTCGATGGGCAGGTGGGGCACGCTTGAAGCTTTCTTT. Amino acids: CASSSMGRWGTLEAFF. Combining the CDR3 with reference TRBV11-1 and TRBJ1-1 gives the whole variable domain EAEVAQSPRYKITEKSQAVAFWCDPISGHATLYWYRQILGQGPELLVQFQDESVVDDSQLPKDRFSAERLKGVDSTLKIQPAELGDSAMYLCASSSMGRWGTLEAFFGQGTRLTVV.

This clonotype was seen at least ten times. The gene calls are TRBV10-3 and TRBJ1-6, with D possibly matching TRBD1 (5 bases). V dropped 4 bases and J dropped 7 bases, with 14 bases sitting between them. Per germline, CDR1 ENHRY and CDR2 SYGVKD. The CDR3 length is 15 residues. CDR3 amino acids: CAISGTGTVNSPLHF. CDR3 in DNA: TGTGCCATCAGTGGGACCGGGACGGTGAATTCACCCCTCCACTTT.